Given below is one TCR beta chain in context. Its antigen is currently unknown. TCRdb's copy holds only in-frame clones and misses some; the assay was immunoSEQ multiplex PCR. The sample gives approximately 160,000 clones, 86% of which show up once; 5.7% is in the top ten. This CDR3 comprises 13 residues. Per the germline V gene, CDR1 is SGHTA and CDR2 is FQGTGA. Trimming shortened V by 2 bases and J by 6 bases, and 11 bases separated the two germline ends. This entry belongs to a study of cytomegalovirus exposure and HLA in healthy donors. Study as a whole: It was reported in a later analysis that the same platform had been used for the roughly 130 validation repertoires as for the approximately 700 first-cohort repertoires.

The study's findings and limits: Associated with cytomegalovirus, according to the listing, were some 180 TCR beta chains. Researchers reported that three CMV-associated chains were confirmed in vitro as CMV antigen-specific.

Material for sequencing was PBMCs. V and J are TRBV7-3 and TRBJ2-7; D is ambiguous. The sequence was obtained from a woman aged 25 to 45 in good health and CMV-seronegative. In DNA, the CDR3 is TGTGCCAGCAGCTTATTGTCAGGTGGCGAGCAGTACTTC. Translation: CASSLLSGGEQYF.